Below, 24 T cell receptor beta chains from the same sample are listed, as sequenced in a study of Graves' ophthalmopathy and Graves' hyperthyroidism. Researchers took RNA transcripts and amplified TCR beta CDR3 regions from them. Second-round multiplex PCR followed a first-round RT-PCR using HTBI primers. TCRdb used MiXCR to reprocess the multiplex PCR reads, holding one entry per CDR3 protein. The profile shows just over 600,000 distinct CDR3 sequences, over 20% of them singletons. Sequencing input: peripheral blood. The receptors were sampled from a woman between 18 and 29 years old with stable Graves' hyperthyroidism. Some clones in this sample may be carry-over from other donors' samples.

This clonotype was seen at least ten times. This chain joins TRBV12-3 or TRBV12-4 and TRBJ2-2; possible D gene TRBD1, 6 bases. This CDR3 region has 14 residues. V was pared by 7 bases and J by 7 bases, with 16 bases between. The CDR3 sequence: CASNSLGGSGELFF. For the CDR3, the DNA is TGTGCCAGCAATTCCTTAGGGGGTAGCGGGGAGCTGTTTTTT.

This clonotype has at least ten counts. The chain links TRBV6-1 to TRBJ1-5; 10 bases map to TRBD1. This CDR3 comprises 19 residues. From germline, CDR1 is MNHNS and CDR2 SASEGT. The J segment lost 0 bases and the V segment lost 4 bases, leaving 12 bases of the junction unmatched. In nucleotides, the CDR3 is TGTGCCAGCAGTGGACCCGGGACAGGGGCCCTTATTAGCAATCAGCCCCAGCATTTT. Protein sequence: CASSGPGTGALISNQPQHF.

This clonotype was counted at least ten times. The CDR3 region has the DNA TGTGCCTGCGGGGACTTGAACACCGGGGAGCTGTTTTTT. Translated: CACGDLNTGELFF. The V and J genes are TRBV30 and TRBJ2-2; possible D gene TRBD2, 6 bases. Germline V gene data show CDR1 as GTSNPN and CDR2 as SVGIG (reference sequence). The CDR3 runs to 13 residues. V dropped 6 bases and J dropped 1 base, with 9 bases sitting between them.

This clonotype was counted ten times or more. The CDR3 is CASVGGQYTGELFF. DNA of the CDR3: TGTGCCAGCGTTGGGGGGCAGTACACCGGGGAGCTGTTTTTT. The chain joins TRBV12-3 or TRBV12-4 to TRBJ2-2; perhaps D is TRBD1 or TRBD2 (6 bases each). V lost 8 bases, J lost 3 bases, and 13 bases lay in between. CDR3 length equals 14 residues.

This clonotype came up many times. This sequence joins TRBV6-1 and TRBJ1-2, with 7 bases aligning to TRBD1. Per germline, CDR1 MNHNS and CDR2 SASEGT. The CDR3 has 15 amino acids. J lost 2 bases, V lost 6 bases, and 9 bases had no gene match. CDR3 in amino acids: CASRLYRGSNYGYTF. The CDR3 DNA reads as TGTGCCAGCAGGCTGTACAGGGGTTCAAACTATGGCTACACCTTC.

This clonotype was observed at least ten times. This chain links TRBV7-4 with TRBJ2-4; unclear D gene. The V gene's germline CDR1 is SGHVT and CDR2 SQSDAQ. V shed 1 base and J shed 3 bases, with 13 bases lying between them. There are 16 residues in the CDR3. CDR3 sequence: CASSLEAAADKNIQYF. The CDR3 coding sequence is TGTGCCAGCAGCTTAGAGGCAGCAGCCGACAAAAACATTCAGTACTTC.

A note on this clonotype: A read error may explain this, as a much larger clone is one base away. V gene TRBV6-2 or TRBV6-3 combines with J gene TRBJ1-1; D uncertain. In germline, CDR1 is MNHEY, CDR2 SVGEGT. This CDR3 is built from 16 residues. CDR3 DNA: TGTGCCAGCAGACCTACAGCCAGGACTTTGAACACTGGAGCTTTCTTT. The encoded protein is CASRPTARTLNTGAFF.

This clonotype was counted a single time. This chain uses TRBV2 with TRBJ2-5; tentative D call: TRBD1 (5 bases). Germline CDR1 reads SNHLY; CDR2 reads FYNNEI. This CDR3 comprises 14 residues. Trimming took off 8 bases at V and 4 bases at J, with 17 bases between the two ends. The DNA for the CDR3 is TGTGCCAGCTTGTTGACAGCCCTCGTAGAGACCCAGTACTTC. Its protein is CASLLTALVETQYF.

In its sample, this clonotype was seen many times. The chain is built from TRBV18 and TRBJ2-7, with 7 bases fitting TRBD1. CDR3 length equals 14 residues. Germline CDR1 and CDR2: KGHSH and LQKENI. Trimming removed 8 bases from V and 0 bases from J; junction bases left unmatched: 7. This CDR3 reads CASSPTGSSYEQYF. The DNA for the CDR3 is TGTGCCAGCAGTCCGACAGGGAGCTCCTACGAGCAGTACTTC.

This clonotype was seen ten or more times. The chain employs TRBV12-3 or TRBV12-4 and TRBJ2-5; 7 bases are shared with TRBD1. CDR3 length equals 16 residues. The V segment lost 3 bases and the J segment 2 bases; nucleotides outside the gene matches: 9. CDR3: CASSLGVRGKQETQYF. CDR3 nucleotides: TGTGCCAGCAGTTTGGGTGTCAGGGGGAAACAAGAGACCCAGTACTTC.

The genes are TRBV12-5 and TRBJ2-2, with D unclear. Germline V gives CDR1 LGHNT, CDR2 FRNRAP. The CDR3 spans 16 residues. V was shortened by 2 bases and J by 1 base, with 11 bases between the two germline ends. This CDR3 reads CASGLTRTGNTGELFF. CDR3 coding DNA: TGTGCTAGTGGTTTGACACGGACGGGGAACACCGGGGAGCTGTTTTTT.

The chain employs TRBV6-5 and TRBJ1-1, with 7 bases aligning to TRBD1. The V gene's germline CDR1 is MNHEY and CDR2 SVGAGI. The CDR3 contains 15 residues. V dropped 2 bases and J dropped 3; count of bases not matched to a gene: 6. For the CDR3, the DNA is TGTGCCAGCAGTTACGTAGGGGGCGTCGACACTGAAGCTTTCTTT. It yields the protein CASSYVGGVDTEAFF.

This clonotype was found a few times. The V and J genes are TRBV27 and TRBJ2-7; 7 bases agree with TRBD1. The V gene end was trimmed by 5 bases and the J gene end by 3 bases; junction bases not matched to a gene: 4. CDR1 is MNHEY and CDR2 is SMNVEV in the germline V gene (reference sequence). The CDR3 has 13 amino acids. The CDR3 sequence is CASSGDSYYEQYF. CDR3 coding DNA: TGTGCCAGCAGTGGGGACAGTTACTACGAGCAGTACTTC.

V usage is TRBV28 and J usage is TRBJ2-5; D remains unclear. The CDR3 length is 15 residues. Germline V gene lookup returns CDR1 MDHEN and CDR2 SYDVKM. V was pared by 3 bases and J by 0 bases, with 11 bases between. The CDR3: CASSLGSTYQETQYF. The DNA for the CDR3 is TGTGCCAGCAGTTTGGGGTCGACGTACCAAGAGACCCAGTACTTC.

This sequence joins TRBV12-3 or TRBV12-4 and TRBJ2-7, with TRBD2 identical over 11 bases. The CDR3 runs to 16 residues. The trim removed 2 bases at V and 5 bases at J, leaving 8 bases unmatched. CDR3 residues: CASSLRSLAGGDEQYF. CDR3 in DNA: TGTGCCAGCAGTTTAAGGAGTCTAGCGGGAGGTGACGAGCAGTACTTC.

This clonotype showed up many times. V usage is TRBV28 and J usage is TRBJ1-1; 8 bases map to TRBD1. V shed 9 bases and J 5 bases; nucleotides not matched to a gene: 5. The germline V gene encodes CDR1 MDHEN and CDR2 SYDVKM. CDR3 length: 12 residues. The CDR3 bases are TGTGCCAGGACAGGGGATGGGACTGAAGCTTTCTTT. Translated, it gives CARTGDGTEAFF.

V gene TRBV6-1 combines with J gene TRBJ1-5; D possibly corresponds to TRBD1 (5 bases). This CDR3 region has 17 residues. Germline V gene data show CDR1 as MNHNS and CDR2 as SASEGT. Trimming left V 8 bases short and J 2 bases short, with 22 bases between. The CDR3 DNA reads TGTGCCAGCGAATTGGGACCAGGGCTTATGGGCAATCAGCCCCAGCATTTT. Amino acids: CASELGPGLMGNQPQHF.

Ten or more counts support this clonotype. The rearrangement uses TRBV30 and TRBJ2-2; unclear D gene. The germline CDR1 and CDR2 sequences are GTSNPN and SVGIG (reference sequence). CDR3 length equals 14 residues. V was trimmed by 1 base and J by 8 bases, leaving 14 bases between them. The CDR3 is CAWSAGLPLGELFF. The DNA of the CDR3 is TGTGCCTGGAGTGCAGGTCTACCTTTGGGGGAGCTGTTTTTT.

CDR3 sequence (DNA): TGTGCCAGCAGTCGGACAGGGGCGGGGTACGAGCAGTACTTC. Its translation: CASSRTGAGYEQYF. The chain links TRBV12-3 or TRBV12-4 to TRBJ2-7, with 9 nucleotides matching TRBD1. The CDR3 consists of 14 residues. V was clipped by 5 bases and J by 4 bases; unmatched bases: 6.

This chain connects TRBV12-3 or TRBV12-4 to TRBJ2-7, with TRBD1 as a possible D gene (5 bases). V was cut by 3 bases and J by 5 bases, with 11 bases left in between. This CDR3 spans 13 amino acids. CDR3 bases: TGTGCCAGCAGTTTCCACAGGCTCCACGAGCAGTACTTC. Encoded protein: CASSFHRLHEQYF.

Many counts were recorded for this clonotype. The V call is TRBV19, the J call TRBJ1-2; D unresolved. CDR1 and CDR2 from the germline V gene are LNHDA and SQIVND (reference sequence). The CDR3 sequence is 14 residues long. Trimming took off 4 bases at V and 0 bases at J, with 9 bases between the two ends. The CDR3 sequence is CASSRDRANYGYTF. CDR3 sequence (DNA): TGTGCCAGTAGTAGAGACCGGGCTAACTATGGCTACACCTTC.

The sample holds many counts of this clonotype. This sequence joins TRBV5-5 and TRBJ1-2; 9 bases are a match to TRBD1. In germline, CDR1 is SGHKS, CDR2 YYEKEE (reference sequence). The CDR3 loop spans 14 amino acids. Losses at the gene ends were 4 bases for V and 4 bases for J; bases not matched to a gene: 5. This chain's CDR3 is CASSAPGQGYGYTF. In DNA form, the CDR3 reads TGTGCCAGCAGCGCGCCGGGACAGGGCTATGGCTACACCTTC.

This clonotype came up many times. CDR3 DNA sequence: TGTGCCAGCAGCTTAGCGTTACGGAATGAGCAGTACTTC. Translated, it gives CASSLALRNEQYF. The rearrangement joins TRBV7-2 to TRBJ2-7; no definite D call. Trimming cost V 0 bases and J 7 bases, with 10 bases left between them. From germline, CDR1 is SGHTA and CDR2 FQGNSA. The CDR3 is 13 amino acids.

The sample holds many counts of this clonotype. The chain carries TRBV20-1 and TRBJ2-7, with 8 positions matching TRBD2. Trimming at V came to 3 bases and at J to 2 bases, leaving 6 bases not matched to a gene. The CDR3 consists of 14 residues. Germline assignment: CDR1 DFQATT and CDR2 SNEGSKA (reference sequence). CDR3 sequence: CSARLRGGTYEQYF. As DNA, the CDR3 is TGCAGTGCTAGGTTGCGCGGGGGGACCTACGAGCAGTACTTC.